In this sample, the clone carrying this TCR beta chain turned up many times. Antigen unknown. The sample originates from a study of T cells in Graves' hyperthyroidism and ophthalmopathy. General study findings and limits: Within blood appeared most thyroid clonotypes that had expanded above 0.001.

RNA transcripts were the template for amplifying TCR beta CDR3 regions. First-round RT-PCR of the TCR CDR3 relied on the HTBI primer set. TCRdb passed the multiplex PCR reads through MiXCR, listing each CDR3 protein once. The top ten clones hold 30% of a sample with about 270,000 distinct CDR3 sequences, 13% to 15% of them seen once. Fresh peripheral blood, around 9.3 ml of it, supplied the PBMCs. The sequence derives from a woman in her fifties or sixties with Graves' hyperthyroidism that later progressed to Graves' ophthalmopathy. Material for sequencing was blood.

CDR3 sequence: CAWSVERLTASGNTIYF. The CDR3 bases are TGTGCCTGGAGTGTCGAACGACTGACAGCCTCTGGAAACACCATATATTTT. The rearrangement uses TRBV30 and TRBJ1-3; D is perhaps TRBD1 (5 bases). The CDR3 loop spans 17 amino acids. With 0 bases removed from V and 0 bases from J, the gap between germline ends came to 15 bases. Germline CDR1 reads GTSNPN; CDR2 reads SVGIG (reference sequence).